This TCR beta chain was sequenced in a study of response to subunit inactivated influenza vaccine. Study-wide findings and caveats: Few new T cells, the authors suggested, are recruited by each seasonal influenza vaccination.

V gave up 6 bases and J gave up 10 bases, with 10 bases separating them. The CDR3 is made up of 11 amino acids. Via MiXCR, TCRdb re-called the RT-PCR reads, giving one row per CDR3 protein. The sample lists hundreds of thousands of distinct CDR3 sequences; about 25% were seen once. This clonotype was counted many times. Its antigen is currently unknown. The sequence was collected from a man aged 50 to 60 who received an inactivated influenza vaccine. Sequenced here: CD4+ T cells sorted from PBMCs, sampled less than 6 days after vaccination. This chain connects TRBV12-3 or TRBV12-4 to TRBJ2-1; no definite D call. The CDR3 here is CASRSATEQFF. CDR3 DNA sequence: TGTGCCAGCAGGTCGGCCACCGAGCAGTTCTTC.